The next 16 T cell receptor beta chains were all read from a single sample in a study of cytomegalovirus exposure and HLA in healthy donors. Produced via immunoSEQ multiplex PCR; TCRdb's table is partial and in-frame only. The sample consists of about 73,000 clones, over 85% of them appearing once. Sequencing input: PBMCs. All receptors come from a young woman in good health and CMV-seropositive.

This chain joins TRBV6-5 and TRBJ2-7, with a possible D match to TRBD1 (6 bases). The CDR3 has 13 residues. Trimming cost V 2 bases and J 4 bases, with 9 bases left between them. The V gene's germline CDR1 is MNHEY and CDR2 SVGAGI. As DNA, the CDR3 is TGTGCCAGCAGTTACCAGGGGCCATACGAGCAGTACTTC. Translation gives CASSYQGPYEQYF.

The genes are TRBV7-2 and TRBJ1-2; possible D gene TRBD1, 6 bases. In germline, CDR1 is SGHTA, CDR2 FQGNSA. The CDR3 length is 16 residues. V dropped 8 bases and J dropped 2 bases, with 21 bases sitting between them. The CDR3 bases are TGTGCCAGCTCCTTGGGGGGGCGGAAGATCAACTATGGCTACACCTTC. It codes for CASSLGGRKINYGYTF.

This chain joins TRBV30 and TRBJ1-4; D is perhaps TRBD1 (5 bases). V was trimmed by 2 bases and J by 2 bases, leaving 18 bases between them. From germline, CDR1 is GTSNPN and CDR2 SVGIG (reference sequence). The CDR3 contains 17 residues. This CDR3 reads CAWSRGGNWLTNEKLFF. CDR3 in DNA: TGTGCCTGGAGTCGGGGGGGTAATTGGCTCACTAATGAAAAACTGTTTTTT.

CDR3 nucleotides: TGTGCCAGCTCACCGAGACAGGGGGCGAACTCCTACGAGCAGTACTTC. Translating gives CASSPRQGANSYEQYF. J is TRBJ2-7 and V is TRBV18, with 10 bases that match TRBD1. With V trimmed by 3 bases and J by 0 bases, 5 bases remained unmatched. From germline, CDR1 is KGHSH and CDR2 LQKENI. This CDR3 contains 16 residues.

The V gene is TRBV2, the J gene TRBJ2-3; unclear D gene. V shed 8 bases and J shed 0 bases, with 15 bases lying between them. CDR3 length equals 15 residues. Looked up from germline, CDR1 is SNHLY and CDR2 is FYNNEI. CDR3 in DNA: TGTGCCAGCTCCTCCGTTCGCCTAAGCACAGATACGCAGTATTTT. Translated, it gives CASSSVRLSTDTQYF.

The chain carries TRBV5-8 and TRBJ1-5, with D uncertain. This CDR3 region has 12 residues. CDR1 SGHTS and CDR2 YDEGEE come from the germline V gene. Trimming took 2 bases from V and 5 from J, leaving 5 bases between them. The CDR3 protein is CASSLLDQPQHF. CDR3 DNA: TGTGCCAGCAGCTTACTAGATCAGCCCCAGCATTTT. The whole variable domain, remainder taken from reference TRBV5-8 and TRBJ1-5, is EAGVTQSPTHLIKTRGQQATLRCSPISGHTSVYWYQQALGLGLQFLLWYDEGEERNRGNFPPRFSGRQFPNYSSELNVNALELEDSALYLCASSLLDQPQHFGDGTRLSIL.

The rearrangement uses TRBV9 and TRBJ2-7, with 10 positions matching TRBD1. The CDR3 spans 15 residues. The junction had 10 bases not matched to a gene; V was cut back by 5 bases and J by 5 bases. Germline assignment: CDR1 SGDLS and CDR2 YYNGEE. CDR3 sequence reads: CASSQGRDRGHEQYF. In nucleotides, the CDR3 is TGTGCCAGCAGTCAGGGCCGGGACAGGGGCCACGAGCAGTACTTC.

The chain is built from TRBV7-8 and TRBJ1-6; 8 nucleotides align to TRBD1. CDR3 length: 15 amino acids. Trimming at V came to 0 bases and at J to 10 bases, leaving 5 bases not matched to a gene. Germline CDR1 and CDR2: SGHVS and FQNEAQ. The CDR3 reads CASSLADRVRSPLHF. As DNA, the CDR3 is TGTGCCAGCAGCTTAGCGGACAGGGTGCGGTCACCCCTCCACTTT.

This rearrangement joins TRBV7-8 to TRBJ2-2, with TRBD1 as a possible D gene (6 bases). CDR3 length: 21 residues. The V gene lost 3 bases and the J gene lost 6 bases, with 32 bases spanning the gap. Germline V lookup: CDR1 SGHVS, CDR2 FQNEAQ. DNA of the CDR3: TGTGCCAGCAGCTTGTTCCTGCGGGCTCGGTTGGCCAGGGGCGGATCCGGGGAGCTGTTTTTT. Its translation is CASSLFLRARLARGGSGELFF.

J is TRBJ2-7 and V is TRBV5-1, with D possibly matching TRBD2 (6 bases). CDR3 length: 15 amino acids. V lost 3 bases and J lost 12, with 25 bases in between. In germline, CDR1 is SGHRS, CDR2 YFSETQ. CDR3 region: CASSSAAGVGEARYF. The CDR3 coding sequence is TGCGCCAGCAGCTCCGCCGCTGGGGTAGGGGAGGCGCGGTACTTC.

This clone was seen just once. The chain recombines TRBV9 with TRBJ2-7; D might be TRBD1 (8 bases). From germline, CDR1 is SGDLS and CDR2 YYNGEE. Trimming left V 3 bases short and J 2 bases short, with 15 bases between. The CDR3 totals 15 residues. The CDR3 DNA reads TGTGCCAGCAGCGCACAAACAGGGGGGGCCTACGAGCAGTACTTC. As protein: CASSAQTGGAYEQYF.

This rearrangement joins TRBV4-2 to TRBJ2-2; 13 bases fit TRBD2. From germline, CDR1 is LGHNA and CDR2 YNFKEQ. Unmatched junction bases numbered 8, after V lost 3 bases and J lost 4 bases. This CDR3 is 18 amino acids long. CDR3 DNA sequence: TGTGCCAGCAGCCACCGAGGACTAGCGGGGGTCTTCACCGGGGAGCTGTTTTTT. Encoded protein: CASSHRGLAGVFTGELFF.

DNA of the CDR3: TGTGCCAGCACTCAAGGCGGGCGGGCTGACGGCATTGATACGCAGTATTTT. This codes for CASTQGGRADGIDTQYF. The gene calls are TRBV9 and TRBJ2-3, with D possibly matching TRBD2 (5 bases). Per the germline V gene, CDR1 is SGDLS and CDR2 is YYNGEE. Trimming left V 6 bases short and J 6 bases short, with 26 bases between. The CDR3 runs 17 residues.

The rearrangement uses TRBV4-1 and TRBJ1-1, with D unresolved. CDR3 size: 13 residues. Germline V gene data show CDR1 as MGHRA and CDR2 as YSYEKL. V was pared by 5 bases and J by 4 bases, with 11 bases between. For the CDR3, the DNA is TGCGCCAGCAGCGCCGGTTCGATCACTGAAGCTTTCTTT. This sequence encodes CASSAGSITEAFF.

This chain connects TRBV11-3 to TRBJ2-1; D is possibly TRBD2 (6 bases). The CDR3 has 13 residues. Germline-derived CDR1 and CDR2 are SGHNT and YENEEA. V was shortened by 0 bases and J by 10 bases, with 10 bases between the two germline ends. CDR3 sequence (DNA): TGTGCCAGCAGCTTAGAGGGGCTAGCGGAGCAGTTCTTC. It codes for CASSLEGLAEQFF.

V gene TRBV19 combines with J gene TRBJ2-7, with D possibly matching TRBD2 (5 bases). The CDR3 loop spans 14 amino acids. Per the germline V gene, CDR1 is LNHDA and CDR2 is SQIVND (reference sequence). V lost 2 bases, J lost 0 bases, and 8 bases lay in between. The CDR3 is CASSIRDSSYEQYF. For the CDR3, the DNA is TGTGCCAGTAGTATACGGGATTCCTCCTACGAGCAGTACTTC.